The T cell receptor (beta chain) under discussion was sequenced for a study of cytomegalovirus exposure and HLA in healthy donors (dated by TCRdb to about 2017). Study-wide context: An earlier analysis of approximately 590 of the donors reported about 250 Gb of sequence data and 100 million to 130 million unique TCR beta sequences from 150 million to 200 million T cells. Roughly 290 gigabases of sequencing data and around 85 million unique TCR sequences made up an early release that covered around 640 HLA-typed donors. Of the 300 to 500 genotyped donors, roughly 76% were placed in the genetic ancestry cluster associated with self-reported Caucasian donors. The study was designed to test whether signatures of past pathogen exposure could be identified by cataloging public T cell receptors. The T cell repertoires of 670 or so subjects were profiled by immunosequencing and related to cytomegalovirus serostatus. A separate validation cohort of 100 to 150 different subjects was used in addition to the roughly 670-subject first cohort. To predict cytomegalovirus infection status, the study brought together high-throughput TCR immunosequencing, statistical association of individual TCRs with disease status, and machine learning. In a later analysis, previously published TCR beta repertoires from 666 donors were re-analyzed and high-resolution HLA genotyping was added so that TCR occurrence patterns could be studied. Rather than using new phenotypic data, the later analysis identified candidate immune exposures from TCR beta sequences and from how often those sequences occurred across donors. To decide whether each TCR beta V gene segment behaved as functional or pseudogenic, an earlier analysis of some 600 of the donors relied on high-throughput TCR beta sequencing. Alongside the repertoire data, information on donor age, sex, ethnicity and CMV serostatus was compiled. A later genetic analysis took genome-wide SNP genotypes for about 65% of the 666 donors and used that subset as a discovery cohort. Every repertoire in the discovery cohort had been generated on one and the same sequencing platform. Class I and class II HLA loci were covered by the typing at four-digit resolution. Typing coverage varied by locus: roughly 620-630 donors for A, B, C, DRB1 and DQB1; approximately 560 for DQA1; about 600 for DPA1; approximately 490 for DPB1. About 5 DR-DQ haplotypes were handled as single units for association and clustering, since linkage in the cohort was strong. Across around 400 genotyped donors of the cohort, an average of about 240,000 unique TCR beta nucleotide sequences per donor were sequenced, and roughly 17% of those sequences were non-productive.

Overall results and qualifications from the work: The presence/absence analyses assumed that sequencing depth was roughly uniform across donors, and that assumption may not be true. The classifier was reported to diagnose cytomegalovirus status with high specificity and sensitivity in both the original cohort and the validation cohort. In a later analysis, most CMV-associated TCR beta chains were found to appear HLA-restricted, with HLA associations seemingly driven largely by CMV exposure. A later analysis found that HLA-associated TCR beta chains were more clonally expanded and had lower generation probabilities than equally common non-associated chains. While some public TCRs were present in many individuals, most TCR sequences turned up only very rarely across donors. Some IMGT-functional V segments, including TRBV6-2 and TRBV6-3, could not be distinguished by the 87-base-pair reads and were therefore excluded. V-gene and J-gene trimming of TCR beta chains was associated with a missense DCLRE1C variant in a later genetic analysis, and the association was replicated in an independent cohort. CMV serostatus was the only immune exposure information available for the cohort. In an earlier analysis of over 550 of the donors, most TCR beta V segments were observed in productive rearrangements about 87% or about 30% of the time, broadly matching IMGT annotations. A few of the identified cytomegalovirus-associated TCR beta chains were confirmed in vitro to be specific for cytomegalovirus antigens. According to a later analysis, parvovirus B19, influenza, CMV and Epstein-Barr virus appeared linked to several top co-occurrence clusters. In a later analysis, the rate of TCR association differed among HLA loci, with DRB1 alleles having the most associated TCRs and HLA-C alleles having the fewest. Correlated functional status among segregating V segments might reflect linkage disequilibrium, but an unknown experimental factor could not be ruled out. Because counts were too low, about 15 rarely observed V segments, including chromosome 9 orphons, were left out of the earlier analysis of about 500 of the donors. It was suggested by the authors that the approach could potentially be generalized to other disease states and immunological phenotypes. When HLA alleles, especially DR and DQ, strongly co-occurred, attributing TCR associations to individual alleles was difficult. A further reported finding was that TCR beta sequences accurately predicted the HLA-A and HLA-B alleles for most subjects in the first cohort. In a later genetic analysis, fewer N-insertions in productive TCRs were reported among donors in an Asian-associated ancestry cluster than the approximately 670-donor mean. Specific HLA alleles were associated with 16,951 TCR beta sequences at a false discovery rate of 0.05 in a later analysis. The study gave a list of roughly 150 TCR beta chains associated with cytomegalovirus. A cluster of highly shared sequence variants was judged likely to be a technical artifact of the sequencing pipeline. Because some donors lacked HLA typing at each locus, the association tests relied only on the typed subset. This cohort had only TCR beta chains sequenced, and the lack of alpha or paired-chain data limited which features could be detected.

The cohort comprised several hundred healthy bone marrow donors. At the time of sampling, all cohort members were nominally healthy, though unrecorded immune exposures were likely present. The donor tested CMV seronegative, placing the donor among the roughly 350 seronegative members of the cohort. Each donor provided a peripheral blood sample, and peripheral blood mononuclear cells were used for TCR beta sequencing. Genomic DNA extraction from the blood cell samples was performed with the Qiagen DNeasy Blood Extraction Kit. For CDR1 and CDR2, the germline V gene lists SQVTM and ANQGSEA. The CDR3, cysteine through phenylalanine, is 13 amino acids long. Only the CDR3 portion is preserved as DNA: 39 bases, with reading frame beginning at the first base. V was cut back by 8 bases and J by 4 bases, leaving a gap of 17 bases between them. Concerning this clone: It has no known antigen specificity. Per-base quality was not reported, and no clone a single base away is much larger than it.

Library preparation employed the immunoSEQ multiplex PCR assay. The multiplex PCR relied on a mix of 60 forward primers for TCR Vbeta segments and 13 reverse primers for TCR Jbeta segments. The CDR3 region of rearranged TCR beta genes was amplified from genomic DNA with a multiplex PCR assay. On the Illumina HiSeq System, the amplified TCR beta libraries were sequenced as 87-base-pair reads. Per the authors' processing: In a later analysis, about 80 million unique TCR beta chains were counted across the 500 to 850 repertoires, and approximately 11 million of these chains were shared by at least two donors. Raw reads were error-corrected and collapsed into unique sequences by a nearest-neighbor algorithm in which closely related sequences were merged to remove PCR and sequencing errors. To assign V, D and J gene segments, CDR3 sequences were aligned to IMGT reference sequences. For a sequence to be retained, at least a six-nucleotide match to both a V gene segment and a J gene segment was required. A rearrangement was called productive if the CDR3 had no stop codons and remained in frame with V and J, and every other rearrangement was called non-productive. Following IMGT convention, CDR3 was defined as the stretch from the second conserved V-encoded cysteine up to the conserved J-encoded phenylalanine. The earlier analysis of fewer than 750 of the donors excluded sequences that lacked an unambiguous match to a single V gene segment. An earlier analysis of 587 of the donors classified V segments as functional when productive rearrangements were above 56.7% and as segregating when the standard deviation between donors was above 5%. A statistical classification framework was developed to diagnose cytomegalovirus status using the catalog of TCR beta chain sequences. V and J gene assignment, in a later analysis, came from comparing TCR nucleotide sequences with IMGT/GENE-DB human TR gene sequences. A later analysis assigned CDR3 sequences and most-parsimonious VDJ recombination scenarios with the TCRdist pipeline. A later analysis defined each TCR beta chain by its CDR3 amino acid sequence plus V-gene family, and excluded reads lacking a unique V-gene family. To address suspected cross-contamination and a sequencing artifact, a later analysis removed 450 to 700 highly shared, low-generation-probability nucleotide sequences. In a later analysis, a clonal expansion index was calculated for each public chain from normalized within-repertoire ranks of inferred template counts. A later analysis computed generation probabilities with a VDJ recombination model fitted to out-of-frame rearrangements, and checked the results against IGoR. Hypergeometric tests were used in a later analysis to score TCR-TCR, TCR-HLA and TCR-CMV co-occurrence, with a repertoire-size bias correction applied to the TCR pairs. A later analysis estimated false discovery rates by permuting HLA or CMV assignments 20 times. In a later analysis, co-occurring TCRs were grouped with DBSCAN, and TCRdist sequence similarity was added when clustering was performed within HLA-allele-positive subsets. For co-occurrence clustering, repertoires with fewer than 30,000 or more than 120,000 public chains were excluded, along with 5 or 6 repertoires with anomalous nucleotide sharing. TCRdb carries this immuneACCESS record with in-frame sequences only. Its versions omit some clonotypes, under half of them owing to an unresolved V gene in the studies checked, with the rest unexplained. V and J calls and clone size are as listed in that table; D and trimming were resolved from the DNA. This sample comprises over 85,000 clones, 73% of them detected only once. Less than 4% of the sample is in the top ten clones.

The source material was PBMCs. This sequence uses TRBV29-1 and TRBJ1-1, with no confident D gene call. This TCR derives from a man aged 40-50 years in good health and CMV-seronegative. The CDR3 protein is CSFRGGVPTEAFF. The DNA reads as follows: TGCAGCTTCCGGGGTGGGGTTCCCACTGAAGCTTTCTTT.